One sample yielded the 7 T cell receptor beta chains listed below, sequenced in a study of blood T cell repertoires in COVID-19. TCRdb's copy holds only in-frame clones and misses some; the assay was immunoSEQ multiplex PCR. The table lists 270,000 or so clones, around 82% of them singletons. Sequencing input: peripheral blood. Every receptor here comes from a human donor in a cohort sampled during active COVID-19.

The gene calls are TRBV28 and TRBJ2-5, with TRBD1 matching over 9 bases. Germline CDR1 is MDHEN and CDR2 is SYDVKM. With 6 bases clipped from V and 2 bases from J, the junction kept 7 bases outside the gene matches. The CDR3 runs 15 residues. Here the CDR3 reads CASRSGGQGQETQYF. In DNA, the CDR3 is TGTGCCAGCAGATCCGGAGGACAGGGGCAAGAGACCCAGTACTTC.

The chain links TRBV19 to TRBJ1-1; 8 bases line up with TRBD1. From germline, CDR1 is LNHDA and CDR2 SQIVND (reference sequence). With 5 bases clipped from V and 4 bases from J, the junction kept 15 bases outside the gene matches. This CDR3 has 17 residues. CDR3 protein: CASSPRRQGIPGTEAFF. As DNA, the CDR3 is TGTGCCAGTAGTCCGAGACGACAGGGGATTCCAGGCACTGAAGCTTTCTTT.

The genes are TRBV4-3 and TRBJ1-2, with D possibly matching TRBD1 (5 bases). Germline V gives CDR1 LGHNA, CDR2 YSLEER. The CDR3 covers 16 residues. Trimming removed 3 bases at V and 4 bases at J, with 18 bases between. For the CDR3, the DNA is TGCGCCAGCAGCCAGGGATACAGGACGAGCACCTATGGCTACACCTTC. Its translation: CASSQGYRTSTYGYTF.

The chain is built from TRBV7-9 and TRBJ2-2; no reliable D call. The V gene's germline CDR1 is SEHNR and CDR2 FQNEAQ (reference sequence). The CDR3 spans 11 residues. Between the trimmed V and J ends, which lost 3 bases and 10 bases, there was a span of 6 bases. CDR3 DNA sequence: TGTGCCAGCAGCTTCGGGTCGGAGCTGTTTTTT. This gives the protein CASSFGSELFF.

The chain carries TRBV27 and TRBJ2-3; a weak D match, TRBD2 (6 bases). Germline V gene sequence: CDR1 MNHEY, CDR2 SMNVEV (reference sequence). The CDR3 spans 15 residues. V dropped 4 bases and J dropped 6 bases, with 17 bases sitting between them. The CDR3 DNA reads as TGTGCCAGCAGTTCGGCCGGGACTGCGCTTGATACGCAGTATTTT. As protein: CASSSAGTALDTQYF.

This clone was counted between two and nine times. V and J are TRBV7-8 and TRBJ2-1; 10 bases align to TRBD1. The CDR3 runs 16 residues. Losses at the gene ends were 5 bases for V and 8 bases for J; bases not matched to a gene: 12. Germline values: CDR1 SGHVS, CDR2 FQNEAQ. For the CDR3, the DNA is TGTGCCAGCAGCCCAGGGTGGGACAGGGGATACGATGAGCAGTTCTTC. It specifies CASSPGWDRGYDEQFF.

The J gene is TRBJ2-7, the V gene TRBV7-2, with TRBD1 identical over 8 bases. V shed 4 bases, J shed 7 bases, and the junction held 9 bases outside the gene matches. Germline values: CDR1 SGHTA, CDR2 FQGNSA. The CDR3 is 14 amino acids. CDR3: CASSYHPTGAEQYF. CDR3 nucleotide sequence: TGTGCCAGCAGCTACCACCCGACAGGGGCGGAGCAGTACTTC.